This record looks at one T cell receptor (beta chain) sequence and its context. This clonotype was seen repeatedly, ten times or more. Its antigen is unknown. It has no much larger one-base neighbor in the sample; base qualities were not kept. Graves' hyperthyroidism was defined as stable when no progression to ophthalmopathy occurred over 18 months of follow-up. Hyperthyroidism patients were newly diagnosed, had a disease duration of under 2 months, and were aged 18 to 65 years. Any patient with an uncontrolled infection, another autoimmune disease, pregnancy or lactation was excluded. Diagnoses relied on clinical symptoms, serum thyroxine and TRAb, thyroid ultrasound and orbital computed tomography. Ficoll-Paque density gradient centrifugation was used to isolate PBMCs from under 11 ml of fresh peripheral blood. Trizol reagent was used to extract total RNA, and RNA quality was then checked on an Agilent 2100 Bioanalyzer.

The data stem from a study of T cells in Graves' hyperthyroidism and ophthalmopathy (dated by TCRdb to about 2019). Notes on the research overall: Peripheral blood samples were taken at initial diagnosis, before any treatment was given. A discovery cohort of around 98 patients, approximately 45 with Graves' ophthalmopathy and approximately 55 with stable Graves' hyperthyroidism, was used to find distinguishing TCR V-J signatures. Prospective prediction of ophthalmopathy was tested in an independent validation cohort of approximately 18 hyperthyroidism patients and around 16 patients who later progressed to ophthalmopathy. For training and testing, the 100 patients in the discovery cohort were randomly divided in a 7:3 ratio. In about 6 Graves' hyperthyroidism patients, the study also compared T-cell repertoires from thyroid tissue with T-cell repertoires from blood. After blood sampling, hyperthyroidism patients were treated with methimazole at a starting dose of 30 mg daily, and ophthalmopathy patients were treated with high-dose intravenous methylprednisolone. According to the paper, TCR Vbeta CDR3 sequencing was carried out on more than 120 peripheral blood samples, which came from fewer than 50 ophthalmopathy, around 74 hyperthyroidism and some 17 progressor patients.

General findings and caveats noted by the study authors: In validation, the model predicted progression to ophthalmopathy with over 65% sensitivity and 72% to 85% specificity, a median of around 6.6 months before onset. Ophthalmopathy was separated from stable hyperthyroidism by a 13 V-J signature model, with around 90% sensitivity and about 84% specificity obtained in cross-validation and 80%/75% obtained in testing. Sample size was not statistically predetermined, and blinding of investigators to group allocation was not performed. Most expanded thyroid clonotypes (frequency above 0.001) were also detected in blood, a finding suggesting that blood repertoires may reflect thyroid immune responses.

TCR beta CDR3 regions were amplified from RNA transcripts. For the first round of RT-PCR on the TCR CDR3, the HTBI primer set was used together with the Qiagen OneStep RT-PCR kit. A second multiplex PCR round built the libraries, followed by size selection and purification. Libraries were sequenced paired-end with 100 bp reads on an Illumina HiSeq2000. In the paper's pipeline: Raw data were processed with SOAPnuke, discarding reads with adapters, uncalled bases, mean Phred below 15, or no exact constant-primer or identifier match. High-quality paired reads were merged using COPE v1.2.5, and each unique nucleotide sequence was defined as a clonotype. MiTCR v1.1 was used to align clonotypes to the IMGT TRBV, TRBD and TRBJ reference segments. Analysis was restricted to V-J combinations with a frequency above 0.0001, which covered roughly 99% of repertoires. A TCS score was defined as the ratio of F50 (clonal expansion) to E x V (chaos), with BLOSUM62-based TCRdist applied between CDR3 peptides within each V-J. Welch's t-statistics and random forest reduced several hundred V-J features to about 12, which were used in a naive Bayes classifier (R e1071). The public reads were run again by TCRdb, first through fastp at Q25 and then through MiXCR, and only productive beta chains were kept. All rows with the same CDR3 protein become a single entry with the most common DNA and genes. These V and J calls originate from TCRdb's pipeline instead of the authors' own analysis. For this sample the table gives hundreds of thousands of distinct CDR3 sequences, of which roughly 13% were detected only once. The ten biggest clones cover 9.2% of the sample.

CDR3 length: 15 amino acids, cysteine to phenylalanine. Here the CDR3 DNA is all that survives: 45 bases in frame from base 1. V is clipped by 3 bases and J by 3 bases, and the sequence between their germline boundaries is 13 bases long. The germline V gene provides CDR1 KGHSH and CDR2 LQKENI. The clonotype comes from a woman aged 18-30 years with Graves' hyperthyroidism. The sample taken for sequencing was blood. The receptor chain draws on TRBV18 and TRBJ2-3, with a tentative D gene TRBD1 over 6 matching bases. At the DNA level, the sequence is TGTGCCAGCTCACCTGGACAGCTTGGGACAGATACGCAGTATTTT. It specifies CASSPGQLGTDTQYF.